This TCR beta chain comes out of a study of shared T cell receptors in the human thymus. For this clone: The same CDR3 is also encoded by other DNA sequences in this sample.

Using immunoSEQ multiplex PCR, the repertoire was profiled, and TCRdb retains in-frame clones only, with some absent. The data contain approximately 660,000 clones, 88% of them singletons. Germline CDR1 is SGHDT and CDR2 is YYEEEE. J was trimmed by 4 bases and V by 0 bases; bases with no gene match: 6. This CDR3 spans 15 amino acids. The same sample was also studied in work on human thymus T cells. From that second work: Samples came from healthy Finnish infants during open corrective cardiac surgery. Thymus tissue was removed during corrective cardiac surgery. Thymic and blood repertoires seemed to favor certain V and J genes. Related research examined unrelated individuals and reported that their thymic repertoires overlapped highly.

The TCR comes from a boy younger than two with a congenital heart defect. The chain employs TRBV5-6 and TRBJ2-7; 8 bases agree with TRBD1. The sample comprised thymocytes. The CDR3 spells CASSLGIQGAYEQYF. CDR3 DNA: TGTGCCAGCAGCTTGGGAATTCAGGGGGCTTACGAGCAGTACTTC.